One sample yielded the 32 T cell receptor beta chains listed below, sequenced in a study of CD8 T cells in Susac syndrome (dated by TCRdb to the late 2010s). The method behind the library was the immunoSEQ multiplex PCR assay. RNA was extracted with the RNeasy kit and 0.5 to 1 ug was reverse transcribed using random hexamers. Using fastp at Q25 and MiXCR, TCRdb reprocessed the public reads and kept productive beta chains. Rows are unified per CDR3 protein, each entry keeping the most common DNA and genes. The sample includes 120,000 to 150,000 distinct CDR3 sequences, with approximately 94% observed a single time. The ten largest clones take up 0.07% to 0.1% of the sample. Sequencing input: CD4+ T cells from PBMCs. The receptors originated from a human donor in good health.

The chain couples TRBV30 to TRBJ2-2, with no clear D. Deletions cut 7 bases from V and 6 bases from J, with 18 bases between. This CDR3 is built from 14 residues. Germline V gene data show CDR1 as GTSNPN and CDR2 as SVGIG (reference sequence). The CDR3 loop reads CALHLRARPGELFF. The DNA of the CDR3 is TGTGCCTTACACCTACGGGCCCGGCCCGGGGAGCTGTTTTTT.

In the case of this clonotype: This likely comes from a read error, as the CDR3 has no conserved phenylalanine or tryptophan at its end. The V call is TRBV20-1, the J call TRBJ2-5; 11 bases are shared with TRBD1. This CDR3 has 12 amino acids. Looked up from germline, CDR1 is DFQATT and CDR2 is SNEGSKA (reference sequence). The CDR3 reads CSLDRGQETQYL. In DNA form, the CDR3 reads TGCAGCCTGGACAGGGGGCAGGAGACCCAGTACCTC.

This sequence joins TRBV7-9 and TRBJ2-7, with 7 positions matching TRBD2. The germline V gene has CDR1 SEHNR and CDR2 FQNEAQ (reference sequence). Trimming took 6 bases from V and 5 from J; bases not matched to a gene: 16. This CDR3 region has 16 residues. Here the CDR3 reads CASRPRSGKWSNEQYF. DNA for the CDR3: TGTGCCAGCAGACCCCGAAGCGGGAAATGGAGTAACGAGCAGTACTTC.

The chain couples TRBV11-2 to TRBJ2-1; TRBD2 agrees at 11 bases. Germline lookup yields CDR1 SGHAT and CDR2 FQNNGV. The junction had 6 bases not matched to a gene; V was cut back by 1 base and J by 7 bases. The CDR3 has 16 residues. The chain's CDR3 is CASSLVVVAGGNEQFF. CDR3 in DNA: TGTGCCAGCAGCTTAGTAGTGGTAGCGGGAGGGAATGAGCAGTTCTTC.

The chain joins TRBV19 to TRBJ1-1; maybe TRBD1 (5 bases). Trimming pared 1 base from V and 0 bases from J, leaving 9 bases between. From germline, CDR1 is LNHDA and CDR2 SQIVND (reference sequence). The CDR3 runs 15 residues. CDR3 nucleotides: TGTGCCAGTAGTATAGGGGGCAGAATGAACACTGAAGCTTTCTTT. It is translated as CASSIGGRMNTEAFF.

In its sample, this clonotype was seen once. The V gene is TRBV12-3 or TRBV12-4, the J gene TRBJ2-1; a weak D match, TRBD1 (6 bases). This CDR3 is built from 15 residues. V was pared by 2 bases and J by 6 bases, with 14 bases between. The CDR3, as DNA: TGTGCCAGCAGTTTACGCCAGGGGTGGTTCAATGAGCAGTTCTTC. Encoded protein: CASSLRQGWFNEQFF.

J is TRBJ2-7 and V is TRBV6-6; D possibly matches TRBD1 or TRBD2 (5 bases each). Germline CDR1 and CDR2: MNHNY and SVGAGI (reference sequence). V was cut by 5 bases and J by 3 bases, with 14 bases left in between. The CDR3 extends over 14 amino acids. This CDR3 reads CASSRDGNNYEQYF. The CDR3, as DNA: TGTGCCAGCAGTCGGGACGGAAACAACTACGAGCAGTACTTC.

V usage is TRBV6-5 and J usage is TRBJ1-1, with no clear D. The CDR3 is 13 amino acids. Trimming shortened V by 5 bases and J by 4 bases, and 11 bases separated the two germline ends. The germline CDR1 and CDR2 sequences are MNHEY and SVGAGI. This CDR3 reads CASSQLRITEAFF. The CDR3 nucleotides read TGTGCCAGCAGTCAATTAAGGATCACTGAAGCTTTCTTT.

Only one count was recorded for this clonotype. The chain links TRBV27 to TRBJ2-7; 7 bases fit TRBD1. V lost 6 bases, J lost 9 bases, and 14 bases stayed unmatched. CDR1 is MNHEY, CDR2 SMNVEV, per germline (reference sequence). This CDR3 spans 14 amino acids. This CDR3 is CASSPGQNYEWQYF. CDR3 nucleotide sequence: TGTGCCAGCAGCCCGGGACAGAACTACGAGTGGCAGTACTTC.

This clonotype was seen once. The CDR3 loop reads CASNIRVTDTQYF. The CDR3 nucleotides are TGTGCCAGCAATATCCGGGTCACAGATACGCAGTATTTT. The chain employs TRBV2 and TRBJ2-3, with D hard to call. This CDR3 region has 13 residues. Per germline, CDR1 SNHLY and CDR2 FYNNEI. V lost 7 bases and J 2 bases, leaving 10 bases between the germline ends. The full variable domain, in which reference TRBV2 and TRBJ2-3 provide the parts outside the CDR3, is EPEVTQTPSHQVTQMGQEVILRCVPISNHLYFYWYRQILGQKVEFLVSFYNNEISEKSEIFDDQFSVERPDGSNFTLKIRSTKLEDSAMYFCASNIRVTDTQYFGPGTRLTVL.

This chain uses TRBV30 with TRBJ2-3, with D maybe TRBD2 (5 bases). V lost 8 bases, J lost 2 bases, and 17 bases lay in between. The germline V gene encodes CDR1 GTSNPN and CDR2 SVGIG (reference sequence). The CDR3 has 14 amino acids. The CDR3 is CARTSSSTTDTQYF. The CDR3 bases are TGTGCCCGGACGTCCTCTAGCACCACAGATACGCAGTATTTT.

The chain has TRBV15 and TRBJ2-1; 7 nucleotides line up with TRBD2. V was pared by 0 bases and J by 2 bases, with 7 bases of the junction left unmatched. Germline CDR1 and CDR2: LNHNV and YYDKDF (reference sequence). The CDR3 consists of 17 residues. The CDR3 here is CATSRDIASGTYNEQFF. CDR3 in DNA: TGTGCCACCAGCAGAGATATCGCTAGCGGAACCTACAATGAGCAGTTCTTC.

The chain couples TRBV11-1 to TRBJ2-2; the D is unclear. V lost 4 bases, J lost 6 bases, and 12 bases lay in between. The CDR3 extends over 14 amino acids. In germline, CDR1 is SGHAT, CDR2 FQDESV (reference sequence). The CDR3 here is CASSSPSRSGELFF. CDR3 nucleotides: TGTGCCAGCAGCTCCCCCTCAAGGTCCGGGGAGCTGTTTTTT.

The CDR3 DNA reads TGCAGTGCTAGAAGCTGGGGAAATGGCTACACCTTC. It translates to CSARSWGNGYTF. The chain combines TRBV20-1 with TRBJ1-2; D gene uncertain. The CDR3 spans 12 residues. V was pared by 2 bases and J by 6 bases, with 10 bases between. Looked up from germline, CDR1 is DFQATT and CDR2 is SNEGSKA (reference sequence).

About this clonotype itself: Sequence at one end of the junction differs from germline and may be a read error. In DNA, the CDR3 is TGTGCCAGCCGTTTTACTGACCACAATGAGCAGTTCTTC. Protein sequence: CASRFTDHNEQFF. V is TRBV12-3 or TRBV12-4 and J is TRBJ2-1; no reliable D call. CDR3 length: 13 residues.

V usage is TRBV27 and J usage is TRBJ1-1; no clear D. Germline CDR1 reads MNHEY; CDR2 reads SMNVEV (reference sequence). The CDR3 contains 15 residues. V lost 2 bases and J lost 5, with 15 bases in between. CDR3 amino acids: CASSLVTAKMTEAFF. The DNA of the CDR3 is TGTGCCAGCAGTTTAGTAACAGCCAAAATGACTGAAGCTTTCTTT.

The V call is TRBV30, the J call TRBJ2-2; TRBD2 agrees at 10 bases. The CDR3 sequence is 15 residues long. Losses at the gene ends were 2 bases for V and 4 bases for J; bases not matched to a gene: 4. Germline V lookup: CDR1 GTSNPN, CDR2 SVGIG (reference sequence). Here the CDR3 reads CAWSSLAGATGELFF. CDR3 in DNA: TGTGCCTGGAGTTCTCTAGCGGGAGCCACCGGGGAGCTGTTTTTT.

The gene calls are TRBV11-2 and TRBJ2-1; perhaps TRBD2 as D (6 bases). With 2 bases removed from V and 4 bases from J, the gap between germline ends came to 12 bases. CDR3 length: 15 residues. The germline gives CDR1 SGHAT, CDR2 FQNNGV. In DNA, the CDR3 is TGTGCCAGCAGCTTAAGGTTTAGCGGATACAATGAGCAGTTCTTC. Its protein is CASSLRFSGYNEQFF.

CDR3 in DNA: TGTGCCAGCAGCCAACCGACAGGGAAAGAGACCCAGTACTTC. The encoded protein is CASSQPTGKETQYF. The chain combines TRBV4-2 with TRBJ2-5; 7 bases match TRBD1. The ends lost 2 bases at V and 3 bases at J; junction bases unmatched: 3. The CDR3 has 14 amino acids. The germline CDR1 and CDR2 sequences are LGHNA and YNFKEQ.

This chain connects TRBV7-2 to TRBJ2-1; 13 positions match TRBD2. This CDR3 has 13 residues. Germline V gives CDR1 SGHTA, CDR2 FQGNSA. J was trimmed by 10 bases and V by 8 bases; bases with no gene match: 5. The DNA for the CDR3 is TGTGCCAGCCGACTAGCGGGAGGAGAAGAGCAGTTCTTC. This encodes CASRLAGGEEQFF.

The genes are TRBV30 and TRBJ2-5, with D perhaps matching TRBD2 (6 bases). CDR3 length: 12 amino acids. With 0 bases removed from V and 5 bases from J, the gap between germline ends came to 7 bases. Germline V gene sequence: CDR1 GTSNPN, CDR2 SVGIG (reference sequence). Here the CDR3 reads CAWSVRGETQYF. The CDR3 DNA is TGTGCCTGGAGTGTACGGGGGGAGACCCAGTACTTC.

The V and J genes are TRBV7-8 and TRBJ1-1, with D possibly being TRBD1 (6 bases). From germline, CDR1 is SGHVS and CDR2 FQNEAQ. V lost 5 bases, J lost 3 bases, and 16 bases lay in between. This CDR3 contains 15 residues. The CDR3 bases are TGTGCCAGCAGCCCCCCGCGGGGGCGCCACACTGAAGCTTTCTTT. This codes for CASSPPRGRHTEAFF.

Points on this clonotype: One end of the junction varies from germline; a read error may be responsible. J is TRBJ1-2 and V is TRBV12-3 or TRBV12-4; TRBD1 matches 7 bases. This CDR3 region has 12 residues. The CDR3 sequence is CASSFFRDSLNF. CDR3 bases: TGTGCCAGCAGTTTCTTCCGGGACAGTCTAAACTTC.

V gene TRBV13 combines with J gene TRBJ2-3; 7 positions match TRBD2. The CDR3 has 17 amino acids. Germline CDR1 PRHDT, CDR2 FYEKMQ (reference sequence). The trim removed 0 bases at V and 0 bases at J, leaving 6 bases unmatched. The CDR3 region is CASSLGFSSGSTDTQYF. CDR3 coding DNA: TGTGCCAGCAGCTTAGGCTTTTCTAGCGGAAGCACAGATACGCAGTATTTT.

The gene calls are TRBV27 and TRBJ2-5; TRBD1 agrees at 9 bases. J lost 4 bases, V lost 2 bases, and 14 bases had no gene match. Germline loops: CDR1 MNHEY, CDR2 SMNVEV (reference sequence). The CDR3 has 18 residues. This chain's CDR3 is CASSLTPPGTGLGETQYF. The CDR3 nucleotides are TGTGCCAGCAGTTTAACGCCCCCCGGGACAGGGCTAGGAGAGACCCAGTACTTC.

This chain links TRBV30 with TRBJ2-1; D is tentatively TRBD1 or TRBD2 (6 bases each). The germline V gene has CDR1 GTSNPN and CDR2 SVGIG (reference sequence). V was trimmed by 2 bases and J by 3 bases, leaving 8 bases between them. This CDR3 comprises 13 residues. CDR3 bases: TGTGCCTGGAGTCGGGGGCTCTACAATGAGCAGTTCTTC. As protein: CAWSRGLYNEQFF.

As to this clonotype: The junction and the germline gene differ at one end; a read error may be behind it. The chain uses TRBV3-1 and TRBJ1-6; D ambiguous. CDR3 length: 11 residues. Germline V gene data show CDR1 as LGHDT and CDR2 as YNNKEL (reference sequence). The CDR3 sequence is CASSQGDRRNF. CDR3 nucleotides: TGTGCCAGCAGCCAAGGAGACCGGAGGAACTTT.

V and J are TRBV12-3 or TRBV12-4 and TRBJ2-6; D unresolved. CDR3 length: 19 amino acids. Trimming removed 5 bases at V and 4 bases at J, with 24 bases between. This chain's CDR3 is CASSPPGQVFLGGANVLTF. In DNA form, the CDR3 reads TGTGCCAGCAGTCCCCCGGGTCAGGTCTTCTTAGGGGGGGCCAACGTCCTGACTTTC.

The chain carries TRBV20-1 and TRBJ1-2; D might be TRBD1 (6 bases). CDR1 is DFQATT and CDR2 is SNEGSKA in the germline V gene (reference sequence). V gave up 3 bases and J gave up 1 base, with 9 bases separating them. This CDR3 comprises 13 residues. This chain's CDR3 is CSASQDSNYGYTF. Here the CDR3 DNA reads TGCAGTGCTAGCCAGGACAGTAACTATGGCTACACCTTC.

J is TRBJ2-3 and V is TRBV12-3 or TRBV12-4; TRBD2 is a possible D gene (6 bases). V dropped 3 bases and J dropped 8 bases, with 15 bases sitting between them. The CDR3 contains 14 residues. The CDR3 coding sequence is TGTGCCAGCAGTTTGTCTCAGGCGGAGGGTACGCAGTATTTT. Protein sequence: CASSLSQAEGTQYF.

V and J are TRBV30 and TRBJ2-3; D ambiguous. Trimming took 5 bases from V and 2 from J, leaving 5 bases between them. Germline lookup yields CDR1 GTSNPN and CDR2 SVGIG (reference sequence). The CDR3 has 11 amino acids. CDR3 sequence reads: CAWSNTDTQYF. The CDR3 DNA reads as TGTGCCTGGTCTAACACAGATACGCAGTATTTT.

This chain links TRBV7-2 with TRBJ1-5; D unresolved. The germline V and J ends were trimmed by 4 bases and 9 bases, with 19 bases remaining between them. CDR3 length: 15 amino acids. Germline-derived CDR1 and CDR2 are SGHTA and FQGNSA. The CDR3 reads CASSSRAGSQTPQHF. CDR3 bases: TGTGCCAGCAGCTCCCGGGCGGGGTCTCAAACGCCCCAGCATTTT.